Given below is one TCR beta chain in context. Antigen unknown. This entry is derived from a study of cytomegalovirus exposure and HLA in healthy donors. Across the study: As an earlier analysis found, some 180 million T cells yielded 117 million unique TCR beta sequences.

The PCR contained 60 Vbeta and 13 Jbeta primers. Profiling relied on immunoSEQ multiplex PCR, and the TCRdb table lists in-frame clones only, not all of them. The top ten hold around 3.9% of the sample, which has more than 90,000 clones, more than 70% seen once. The CDR3 covers 19 residues. In germline, CDR1 is SGHRS, CDR2 YFSETQ. V lost 3 bases and J lost 1; bases outside the gene matches: 18. Study conclusions and caveats: Researchers reported in a later analysis that a missense DCLRE1C variant was tied to TCR beta V- and J-gene trimming. Segments of the TCR beta V type were, in most cases, productive about 90% or about 30% of the time in an earlier analysis. Highly shared variants forming one cluster were likely a sequencing artifact.

The origin of this receptor is a man aged 25 to 40 in good health and CMV-seronegative. What was sequenced was PBMCs. The V and J genes are TRBV5-1 and TRBJ1-2, with 7 bases aligning to TRBD1. The CDR3 nucleotides are TGCGCCAGCAGCTCGACAGGGACTTTAATAGTCTTTTTTAACTATGGCTACACCTTC. Encoded protein: CASSSTGTLIVFFNYGYTF.